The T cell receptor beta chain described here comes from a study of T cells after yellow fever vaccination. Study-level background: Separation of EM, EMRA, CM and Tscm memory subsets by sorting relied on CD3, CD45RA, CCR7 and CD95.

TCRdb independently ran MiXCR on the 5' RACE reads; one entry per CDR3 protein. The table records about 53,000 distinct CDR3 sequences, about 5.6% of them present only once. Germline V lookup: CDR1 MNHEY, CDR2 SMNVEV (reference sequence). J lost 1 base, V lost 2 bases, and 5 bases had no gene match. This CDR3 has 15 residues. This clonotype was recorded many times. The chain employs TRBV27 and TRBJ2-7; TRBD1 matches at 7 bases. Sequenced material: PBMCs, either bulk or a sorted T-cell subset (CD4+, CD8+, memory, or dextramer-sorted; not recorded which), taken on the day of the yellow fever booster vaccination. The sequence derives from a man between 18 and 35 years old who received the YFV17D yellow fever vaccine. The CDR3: CASSLLGQVSYEQYF. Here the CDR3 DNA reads TGTGCCAGCAGTTTACTTGGACAGGTTTCCTACGAGCAGTACTTC.